The clone carrying this T cell receptor (beta chain) is a singleton in its sample. Its antigen is not known. Donors ranged from about 6 to 90 years old and were healthy Caucasians in Russia. With 5 bases clipped from V and 8 bases from J, the junction kept 10 bases outside the gene matches. Germline V gene sequence: CDR1 DFQATT, CDR2 SNEGSKA (reference sequence). There are 14 residues in the CDR3. The source of the sample is a study of blood T cells in healthy people across ages. General study results and limits: Naive T cell percentage strongly correlated with TCR beta diversity.

The use of a sample-barcoded 5' primer and a J-beta primer mix characterized a second PCR of roughly 7 to 12 cycles. Template switching added a 12-random-nucleotide identifier to every cDNA molecule. Using its own MiXCR run on the 5' RACE reads, TCRdb lists one record per CDR3 protein. The table shows fewer than 900,000 distinct CDR3 sequences, with roughly 45% occurring only once. The TCR originated in a woman in her sixties or seventies in good health. The chain is built from TRBV20-1 and TRBJ2-5, with 11 bases matching TRBD1. Sequenced material: blood. This chain's CDR3 is CSADRDRGEKTQYF. The CDR3 nucleotides read TGCAGTGCTGACCGGGACAGGGGGGAAAAAACCCAGTACTTC.